A selection of T cell receptor beta chains follows, all from one sample in a study of regulatory T cells in long-lasting Graves disease. TCRdb processed the multiplex PCR reads anew with MiXCR; each CDR3 protein has one entry. The sample includes roughly 380,000 distinct CDR3 sequences, approximately 15% of them seen just once. These records were also assigned to another study, of T cells in Graves' hyperthyroidism and ophthalmopathy.

Here the sequenced sample was peripheral blood mononuclear cells (PBMCs), taken at new diagnosis, from a patient treated with antithyroid drugs. All receptors come from a man aged 35-49 years with Graves disease. Both conserved end residues are part of each CDR3. Fields, in order: J gene, clone size, D gene, V gene, CDR3 DNA, CDR3 protein. D genes are given only for firm matches. For some rows the clone size is stated as once, few or many, or as a class when expanded; others skip it.

>TRBJ2-4|many|-|TRBV6-5
TGTGCCAGCAGTTACGGGTCCAGGGCAGGGAGTGGCAAAAACATTCAGTACTTC
CASSYGSRAGSGKNIQYF
>TRBJ2-1|-|-|TRBV27
TGTGCCAGCAGCGCCATACGGGGGCGCTCCTACAATGAGCAGTTCTTC
CASSAIRGRSYNEQFF
>TRBJ2-2|few|-|TRBV7-9
TGTGCCACCGATACCGGGGAGCTGTTTTTT
CATDTGELFF
>TRBJ2-5|many|-|TRBV11-2
TGTGCCAGCAGCTTAGATATTCAAGAGACCCAGTACTTC
CASSLDIQETQYF
>TRBJ2-7|many|TRBD1|TRBV12-3/TRBV12-4
TGTGCCAGCAGCCGGGGTGGGGACAGGGCCCACGAGCAGTACTTC
CASSRGGDRAHEQYF
>TRBJ1-1|few|-|TRBV20-1
TGCAGTGCTAGGCCGGGAGGGCGGACTGAAGCTTTCTTT
CSARPGGRTEAFF
>TRBJ2-7|many|-|TRBV6-5
TGTGCCAGCAGTTACGGCAGGGAAGAGCAGTACTTC
CASSYGREEQYF
>TRBJ1-5|many|TRBD1|TRBV28
TGTGCCAGCAGTTTCGGGACAGCCCGGCCCCAGCATTTT
CASSFGTARPQHF
>TRBJ1-1|many|-|TRBV19
TGTGCCAGTTTTGGGATTTTAACTGAAGCTTTCTTT
CASFGILTEAFF
>TRBJ2-7|-|-|TRBV5-1
TGCGCCAGCAGCCCAGGACCTAGCTCCTACGAGCAGTACTTC
CASSPGPSSYEQYF
>TRBJ2-2|many|-|TRBV14
TGTGCCAGCAGCCCTGGGTTGGTGAGGGACACCGGGGAGCTGTTTTTT
CASSPGLVRDTGELFF
>TRBJ2-7|-|TRBD1|TRBV24-1
TGTGCCACCAGTGATTCCGGGACAGGGCACTACGAGCAGTACTTC
CATSDSGTGHYEQYF
>TRBJ1-1|many|-|TRBV20-1
TGCAGTGCTAGTGAGGGCCCTGAAGCTTTCTTT
CSASEGPEAFF
>TRBJ1-4|-|-|TRBV30
TGTGCCTGGAGTGGGGGAGGAATTGAAAAACTGTTTTTT
CAWSGGGIEKLFF
>TRBJ1-1|many|-|TRBV20-1
TGCAGTGCTAGCACCGGGGACCCGTCCCTAAACACTGAAGCTTTCTTT
CSASTGDPSLNTEAFF
>TRBJ2-3|many|-|TRBV5-1
TGCGCCAGCAGCTTGGTGGAGGGCACAGATACGCAGTATTTT
CASSLVEGTDTQYF
>TRBJ2-7|-|TRBD1|TRBV5-4
TGTGCCAGCAGCTTGAGGAGTTCGGGACAGTACTACGAGCAGTACTTC
CASSLRSSGQYYEQYF
>TRBJ2-6|many|TRBD1|TRBV7-6
TGTGCCAGCAGCTTTAAGACAGGGCAATACTCTGGGGCCAACGTCCTGACTTTC
CASSFKTGQYSGANVLTF
>TRBJ1-5|many|-|TRBV2
TGTGCCAGCAGTGAGGGAGACAGGTATAGCAATCAGCCCCAGCATTTT
CASSEGDRYSNQPQHF
>TRBJ2-1|-|-|TRBV6-5
TGTGCCAGCAGTTACAGCCATGGAGGCTACAATGAGCAGTTCTTC
CASSYSHGGYNEQFF
>TRBJ1-5|-|TRBD1|TRBV28
TGTGCCAGCAGTACCCCGACAGGGCGGGGGCAGCCAGGCAATCAGCCCCAGCATTTT
CASSTPTGRGQPGNQPQHF
>TRBJ2-7|few|-|TRBV20-1
TGCAGTGCTAGAAGACCGGGGCCCCCCTACGAGCAGTACTTC
CSARRPGPPYEQYF
>TRBJ2-1|-|-|TRBV7-2
TGTGCCAGCAGCTGGAGGGTATCAAAAGGTTACAATGAGCAGTTCTTC
CASSWRVSKGYNEQFF
>TRBJ2-7|many|-|TRBV28
TGTGCCAGCAGTTTCTCCGGGACGAATCCCTCCTACGAGCAGTACTTC
CASSFSGTNPSYEQYF
>TRBJ1-5|-|-|TRBV6-1
TGTGCCAGCAGTGACAGACAGCTCAATCAGCCCCAGCATTTT
CASSDRQLNQPQHF
>TRBJ1-2|many|-|TRBV5-1
TGCGCCAGCAGCCATCTCAGCGCGCGGCATTTTTATGGCTACACCTTC
CASSHLSARHFYGYTF
>TRBJ1-2|few|-|TRBV28
TGTGCCAGCAGTTACGGTCCCAGCCTAGTCAACTATGGCTACACCTTC
CASSYGPSLVNYGYTF
>TRBJ2-7|few|TRBD1|TRBV10-3
TGTGCCATCAAACCGGGACAGGGGTTGGACGAGCAGTACTTC
CAIKPGQGLDEQYF
>TRBJ2-7|many|TRBD2|TRBV10-3
TGTGCCATCAGTGAGTCGGCCGGACTAGCGGGGGGGCCAGTCTACGAGCAGTACTTC
CAISESAGLAGGPVYEQYF
>TRBJ2-7|many|-|TRBV28
TGTGCCAGCAGTTTAAATATAAGGAGGGTATTATCAGGGATTGAGCAGTACTTC
CASSLNIRRVLSGIEQYF
>TRBJ2-5|many|-|TRBV30
TGTGCCTGGAGTAGGGGAGTGGAGACCCAGTACTTC
CAWSRGVETQYF
>TRBJ2-4|many|-|TRBV7-2
TGTGCCAGCAGCTTAGACTTAGCCAAAAACATTCAGTACTTC
CASSLDLAKNIQYF
>TRBJ2-3|many|-|TRBV6-5
TGTGCCAGCAGTTACGTAGGCAGCACAGATACGCAGTATTTT
CASSYVGSTDTQYF
>TRBJ2-1|many|TRBD1|TRBV29-1
TGCAGCGTTCCAGGACAGGGTTCCTACAATGAGCAGTTCTTC
CSVPGQGSYNEQFF
>TRBJ2-1|many|TRBD1|TRBV12-3/TRBV12-4
TGTGCCAGCAGCCGAATCAGGGGGCGAACCTACAATGAGCAGTTCTTC
CASSRIRGRTYNEQFF